This T cell receptor beta chain stems from a study of T cell repertoires in cytomegalovirus infection. TCRdb reprocessed the reads via MiXCR and lists one record per CDR3 protein. The data show 640,000 or so distinct CDR3 sequences, roughly a third seen once. Trimming removed 0 bases at V and 5 bases at J, with 10 bases between. Germline V CDR1 and CDR2: DFQATT, SNEGSKA (reference sequence). The CDR3 has 14 amino acids. This clonotype was observed a few times. The antigen is undetermined. The rearrangement joins TRBV20-1 to TRBJ2-2; TRBD2 is a possible D gene (5 bases). This sequence was found in a human donor in good health (CMV status not recorded). Some clones in this sample may be carry-over from other donors' samples. Sequenced material: cultured PBMCs, taken from culture after CMV antigen stimulation. The CDR3 DNA is TGCAGTGCTAGAGACGGAGGAAAGACCGGGGAGCTGTTTTTT. Amino acid sequence: CSARDGGKTGELFF.